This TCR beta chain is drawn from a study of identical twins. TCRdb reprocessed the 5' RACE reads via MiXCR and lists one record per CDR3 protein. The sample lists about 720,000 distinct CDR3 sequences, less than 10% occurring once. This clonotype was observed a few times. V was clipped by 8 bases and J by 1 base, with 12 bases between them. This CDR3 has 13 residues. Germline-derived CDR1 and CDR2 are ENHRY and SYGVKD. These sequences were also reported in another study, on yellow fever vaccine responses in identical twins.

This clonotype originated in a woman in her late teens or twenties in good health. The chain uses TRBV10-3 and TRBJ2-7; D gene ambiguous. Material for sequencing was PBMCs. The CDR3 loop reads CAIHSGASYEQYF. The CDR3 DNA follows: TGTGCCATCCACAGTGGAGCTTCCTACGAGCAGTACTTC.